Listed below are T cell receptor beta chains from one sample, sequenced in a study of T cells in Graves' hyperthyroidism and ophthalmopathy. TCRdb recomputed calls from the multiplex PCR reads with MiXCR, one row per CDR3 protein. The sample consists of around 800,000 distinct CDR3 sequences, more than 30% of them appearing once. The sample comprised blood. These receptors all stem from a man between 18 and 29 years old with Graves' hyperthyroidism. Each CDR3 is given with its conserved first and last residue. A D gene is named only where the DNA matches it firmly. Only some rows state a clone size, as once, few, many or a class for expanded clones.

J gene: TRBJ2-3
D gene: .
clone size: .
V gene: TRBV12-3/TRBV12-4
CDR3 DNA: TGTGCCAGCAGTTTCTCTTGGGAAGCAGATACGCAGTATTTT
CDR3 protein: CASSFSWEADTQYF

J gene: TRBJ2-2
D gene: TRBD1
clone size: .
V gene: TRBV7-9
CDR3 DNA: TGTGCCAGCAGCTTCGCCCGGACAGGGGGCAACACCGGGGAGCTGTTTTTT
CDR3 protein: CASSFARTGGNTGELFF

J gene: TRBJ1-6
D gene: .
clone size: .
V gene: TRBV4-1
CDR3 DNA: TGTGCCAGCAGCCAAGAGGTGGTGGATTCACCCCTCCACTTT
CDR3 protein: CASSQEVVDSPLHF

J gene: TRBJ2-7
D gene: TRBD2
clone size: .
V gene: TRBV12-3/TRBV12-4
CDR3 DNA: TGTGCCAGCACCTTGCTAGGGTCGGGAGGGCCCTACGAGCAGTACTTC
CDR3 protein: CASTLLGSGGPYEQYF

J gene: TRBJ2-7
D gene: TRBD2
clone size: .
V gene: TRBV6-5
CDR3 DNA: TGTGCCAGCAGTTTAGCGGGGGACACCTACTACGAGCAGTACTTC
CDR3 protein: CASSLAGDTYYEQYF

J gene: TRBJ2-5
D gene: .
clone size: many
V gene: TRBV2
CDR3 DNA: TGTGCCAGCAGTTTCTACGGAGCCGAAGAGACCCAGTACTTC
CDR3 protein: CASSFYGAEETQYF

J gene: TRBJ2-2
D gene: TRBD1
clone size: .
V gene: TRBV20-1
CDR3 DNA: TGCAGTGCTCGTGACAGGGACACCGGGGAGCTGTTTTTT
CDR3 protein: CSARDRDTGELFF

J gene: TRBJ2-5
D gene: .
clone size: .
V gene: TRBV25-1
CDR3 DNA: TGTGCCAGCCGACGCGGGACCGGGACACAAGAGACTCAGTACTTC
CDR3 protein: CASRRGTGTQETQYF

J gene: TRBJ1-6
D gene: .
clone size: .
V gene: TRBV6-1
CDR3 DNA: TGTGCCAGCAGTGGACGGGATCAGCCCCTCCACTTT
CDR3 protein: CASSGRDQPLHF

J gene: TRBJ1-4
D gene: TRBD1
clone size: .
V gene: TRBV15
CDR3 DNA: TGTGCCACCAGCGGGGACAGGGCCAATGAAAAACTGTTTTTT
CDR3 protein: CATSGDRANEKLFF

J gene: TRBJ1-1
D gene: .
clone size: .
V gene: TRBV9
CDR3 DNA: TGTGCCAGCAGCGTCGGACCCATGATCGCTGAAGCTTTCTTT
CDR3 protein: CASSVGPMIAEAFF

J gene: TRBJ2-5
D gene: .
clone size: .
V gene: TRBV7-2
CDR3 DNA: TGTGCCAGCAGCCCCCGGGTCAGACAAGAGACCCAGTACTTC
CDR3 protein: CASSPRVRQETQYF

J gene: TRBJ2-7
D gene: TRBD1
clone size: few
V gene: TRBV29-1
CDR3 DNA: TGCAGCGGCTTGGGACAGTCCTACGAGCAGTACTTC
CDR3 protein: CSGLGQSYEQYF

J gene: TRBJ2-7
D gene: .
clone size: few
V gene: TRBV10-3
CDR3 DNA: TGTGCCATCAGTGATGAGGACAGCTCCTACGAGCAGTACTTC
CDR3 protein: CAISDEDSSYEQYF

J gene: TRBJ2-5
D gene: .
clone size: .
V gene: TRBV4-1
CDR3 DNA: TGCGCCAGCAGCCAATTGTGGGGGCGGGCCCAGTACTTC
CDR3 protein: CASSQLWGRAQYF

J gene: TRBJ2-7
D gene: .
clone size: many
V gene: TRBV2
CDR3 DNA: TGTGCCATGGGCTCCGGAGTATCCGAGCAGTACTTC
CDR3 protein: CAMGSGVSEQYF